This T cell receptor beta chain is from a study of OX40 agonist ivuxolimab in advanced cancers. The table came from immunoSEQ multiplex PCR; TCRdb's copy has only in-frame clones and leaves some out. Of roughly 40,000 clones in the sample, around nine tenths were seen once. Per the germline V gene, CDR1 is LGHNT and CDR2 is FRNRAP. This CDR3 has 16 amino acids. Trimming at V came to 0 bases and at J to 1 base, leaving 4 bases not matched to a gene. This TCR came from an adult with an advanced solid tumor such as melanoma, head and neck, liver or kidney cancer. The input for sequencing was CD4+ or CD8+ T cells sorted from blood, taken in a trial of the OX40 agonist ivuxolimab. The V and J genes are TRBV12-5 and TRBJ1-1; TRBD1 aligns across 8 bases. The CDR3, as DNA: TGTGCTAGTGGTTTGGTACTAGACAGGGGGAACACTGAAGCTTTCTTT. Protein sequence: CASGLVLDRGNTEAFF. The full variable domain, in which reference TRBV12-5 and TRBJ1-1 provide the parts outside the CDR3, is DARVTQTPRHKVTEMGQEVTMRCQPILGHNTVFWYRQTMMQGLELLAYFRNRAPLDDSGMPKDRFSAEMPDATLATLKIQPSEPRDSAVYFCASGLVLDRGNTEAFFGQGTRLTVV.